Each of the 15 T cell receptor beta chains below was sequenced from the same sample in a study of T cell responses to AZD1222 COVID-19 vaccine. Some clones are missing from TCRdb's copy, which holds only in-frame ones; the method was immunoSEQ multiplex PCR. The repertoire holds 40,000 to 55,000 clones, with roughly 75% as singletons. The sequencing used peripheral blood, collected on day 0 of AZD1222 vaccination. The origin of the receptors is an adult in good health.

CDR3 loop: CASSPPGSGGGETQYF. The CDR3 DNA is TGTGCCAGCAGCCCCCCGGGGTCAGGAGGGGGAGAGACCCAGTACTTC. This sequence joins TRBV11-2 and TRBJ2-5; D tentatively fits TRBD1 or TRBD2 (6 bases each). V lost 5 bases, J lost 4 bases, and 20 bases lay in between. Germline V gene sequence: CDR1 SGHAT, CDR2 FQNNGV. The CDR3 has 16 residues.

The genes are TRBV2 and TRBJ2-7, with D tentatively TRBD1 (5 bases). CDR1 and CDR2 (germline): SNHLY, FYNNEI. The CDR3 has 13 amino acids. Trimming shortened V by 6 bases and J by 6 bases, and 15 bases separated the two germline ends. This CDR3 reads CASSETASLEQYF. Here the CDR3 DNA reads TGTGCCAGCAGCGAGACAGCGAGTCTCGAGCAGTACTTC. Combining the CDR3 with reference TRBV2 and TRBJ2-7 gives the whole variable domain EPEVTQTPSHQVTQMGQEVILRCVPISNHLYFYWYRQILGQKVEFLVSFYNNEISEKSEIFDDQFSVERPDGSNFTLKIRSTKLEDSAMYFCASSETASLEQYFGPGTRLTVT.

This clone has more than one count but fewer than ten. V usage is TRBV5-1 and J usage is TRBJ2-3; tentatively, D is TRBD1 (6 bases). V lost 3 bases and J lost 5, with 16 bases in between. CDR3 length equals 15 residues. Per germline, CDR1 SGHRS and CDR2 YFSETQ. DNA for the CDR3: TGCGCCAGCAGCTCCACAGGGCCCCCGGGAGATACGCAGTATTTT. This gives the protein CASSSTGPPGDTQYF.

This sequence joins TRBV19 and TRBJ1-1; 7 bases are a match to TRBD1. This CDR3 is 14 amino acids long. Germline V gene sequence: CDR1 LNHDA, CDR2 SQIVND (reference sequence). V was clipped by 5 bases and J by 6 bases; unmatched bases: 9. The CDR3 spells CASSLRERGPEAFF. The CDR3 DNA reads as TGTGCCAGTAGTCTAAGGGAGAGGGGGCCTGAAGCTTTCTTT. Based on the CDR3 plus reference TRBV19 and TRBJ1-1, the full variable domain is DGGITQSPKYLFRKEGQNVTLSCEQNLNHDAMYWYRQDPGQGLRLIYYSQIVNDFQKGDIAEGYSVSREKKESFPLTVTSAQKNPTAFYLCASSLRERGPEAFFGQGTRLTVV.

The chain uses TRBV15 and TRBJ1-2; tentative D call: TRBD1 (5 bases). The CDR3 runs to 14 residues. Trimming cost V 1 base and J 5 bases, with 11 bases left between them. Germline V CDR1 and CDR2: LNHNV, YYDKDF (reference sequence). The CDR3 loop is CATSRGGDGYGYTF. CDR3 DNA sequence: TGTGCCACCAGCAGAGGAGGGGACGGGTATGGCTACACCTTC.

This clone appeared a few times. The J gene is TRBJ2-5, the V gene TRBV6-1, with TRBD2 identical over 12 bases. The J segment lost 5 bases and the V segment lost 4 bases, leaving 8 bases of the junction unmatched. The CDR3 runs to 16 residues. In germline, CDR1 is MNHNS, CDR2 SASEGT. CDR3 sequence: CASSAASGGAWETQYF. The CDR3 bases are TGTGCCAGCAGTGCTGCTAGCGGGGGGGCCTGGGAGACCCAGTACTTC.

This rearrangement joins TRBV27 to TRBJ2-7, with TRBD1 identical over 8 bases. The V gene's germline CDR1 is MNHEY and CDR2 SMNVEV (reference sequence). Germline trimming cut 8 bases from V and 6 bases from J; bases unmatched to any gene: 6. The CDR3 is 12 amino acids. This chain's CDR3 is CASQTGESEQYF. The CDR3 coding sequence is TGTGCCAGCCAGACAGGGGAGAGCGAGCAGTACTTC.

V and J are TRBV6-6 and TRBJ2-1; 14 bases align to TRBD2. The ends lost 5 bases at V and 7 bases at J; junction bases unmatched: 16. Germline V lookup: CDR1 MNHNY, CDR2 SVGAGI (reference sequence). The CDR3 covers 19 residues. The CDR3 bases are TGTGCCAGCAGTCCCCCCGGGACTAGCGGGGGCCCCGGGGGGAATGAGCAGTTCTTC. Amino acid sequence: CASSPPGTSGGPGGNEQFF.

J is TRBJ2-3 and V is TRBV24-1; D not resolved. CDR1 is KGHDR, CDR2 SFDVKD, per germline. The CDR3 totals 11 residues. Between the trimmed V and J ends, which lost 6 bases and 5 bases, there was a span of 5 bases. The CDR3 loop reads CATSYGDTQYF. The DNA for the CDR3 is TGTGCCACCAGTTACGGAGATACGCAGTATTTT.

This clone was counted a few times. The chain uses TRBV6-6 and TRBJ1-2; the match to TRBD1 covers 7 bases. The CDR3 has 14 residues. V shed 5 bases and J 4 bases; nucleotides not matched to a gene: 7. CDR1 is MNHNY, CDR2 SVGAGI, per germline (reference sequence). CDR3 in amino acids: CASSPTGETYGYTF. Here the CDR3 DNA reads TGTGCCAGCAGTCCCACAGGGGAGACCTATGGCTACACCTTC.

The genes are TRBV12-3 or TRBV12-4 and TRBJ2-1; D unclear. The CDR3 loop spans 13 amino acids. V was clipped by 1 base and J by 6 bases, with 7 bases between them. CDR3 sequence reads: CASSLGPGNEQFF. DNA for the CDR3: TGTGCCAGCAGTTTAGGACCCGGCAATGAGCAGTTCTTC.

In its sample, this clone was seen a few times. The genes are TRBV2 and TRBJ2-7; 7 bases are shared with TRBD1. The V gene's germline CDR1 is SNHLY and CDR2 FYNNEI. The trim removed 6 bases at V and 5 bases at J, leaving 4 bases unmatched. This CDR3 comprises 12 residues. CDR3 nucleotides: TGTGCCAGCAGCGCCGACAGGGACGAGCAGTACTTC. Its translation is CASSADRDEQYF.

CDR3 sequence (DNA): TGTGCCAGCAGGGAGCGGGGGGGTTCCTACAATGAGCAGTTCTTC. Translated: CASRERGGSYNEQFF. The chain has TRBV13 and TRBJ2-1; TRBD2 matches at 10 bases. The CDR3 contains 15 residues. The V gene end was trimmed by 6 bases and the J gene end by 1 base; junction bases not matched to a gene: 3. Germline V gene lookup returns CDR1 PRHDT and CDR2 FYEKMQ (reference sequence).

J is TRBJ1-2 and V is TRBV10-3; tentatively, D is TRBD1 (5 bases). The germline V gene has CDR1 ENHRY and CDR2 SYGVKD. V lost 0 bases, J lost 3 bases, and 5 bases lay in between. The CDR3 contains 13 residues. Written as DNA, the CDR3 is TGTGCCATCAGTGAGTCGGGGGACTATGGCTACACCTTC. Its protein is CAISESGDYGYTF.

The chain is built from TRBV27 and TRBJ2-5; D gene uncertain. CDR3 length: 13 amino acids. The germline CDR1 and CDR2 sequences are MNHEY and SMNVEV (reference sequence). Deletions cut 2 bases from V and 4 bases from J, with 8 bases between. CDR3 sequence (DNA): TGTGCCAGCAGTTTAAGTTTAGGAGAGACCCAGTACTTC. Its translation: CASSLSLGETQYF.